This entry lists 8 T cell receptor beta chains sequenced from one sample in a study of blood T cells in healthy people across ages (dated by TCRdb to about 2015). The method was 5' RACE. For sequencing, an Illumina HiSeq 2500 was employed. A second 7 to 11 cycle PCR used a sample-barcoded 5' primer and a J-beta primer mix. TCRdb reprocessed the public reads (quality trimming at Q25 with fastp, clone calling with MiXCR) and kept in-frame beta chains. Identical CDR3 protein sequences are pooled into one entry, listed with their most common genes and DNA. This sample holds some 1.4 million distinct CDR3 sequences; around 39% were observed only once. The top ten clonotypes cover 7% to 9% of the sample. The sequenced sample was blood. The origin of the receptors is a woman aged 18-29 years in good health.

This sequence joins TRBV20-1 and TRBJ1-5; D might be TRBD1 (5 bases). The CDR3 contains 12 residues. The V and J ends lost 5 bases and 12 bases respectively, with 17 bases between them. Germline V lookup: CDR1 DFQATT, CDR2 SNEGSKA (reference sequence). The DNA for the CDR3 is TGCAGTGCTTGGACATTTAATCAGAACCAGCATTTT. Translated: CSAWTFNQNQHF.

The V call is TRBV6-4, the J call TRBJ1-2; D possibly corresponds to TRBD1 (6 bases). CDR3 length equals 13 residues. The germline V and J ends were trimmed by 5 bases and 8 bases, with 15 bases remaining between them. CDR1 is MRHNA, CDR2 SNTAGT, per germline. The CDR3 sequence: CASSPSRGKGYTF. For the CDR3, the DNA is TGTGCCAGCAGTCCCTCCAGGGGAAAAGGCTACACCTTC.

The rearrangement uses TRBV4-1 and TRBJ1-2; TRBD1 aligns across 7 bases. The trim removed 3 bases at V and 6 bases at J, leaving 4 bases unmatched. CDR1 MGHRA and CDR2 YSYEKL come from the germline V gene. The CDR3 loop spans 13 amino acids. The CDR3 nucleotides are TGCGCCAGCAGCCATCCAGGGGGGAATGGCTACACCTTC. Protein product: CASSHPGGNGYTF.

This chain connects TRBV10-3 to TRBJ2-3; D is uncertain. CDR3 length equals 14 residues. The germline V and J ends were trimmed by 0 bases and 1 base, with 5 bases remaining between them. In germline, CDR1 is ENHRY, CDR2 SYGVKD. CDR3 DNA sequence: TGTGCCATCAGTGAGTCTTGGGGCACAGATACGCAGTATTTT. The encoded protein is CAISESWGTDTQYF.

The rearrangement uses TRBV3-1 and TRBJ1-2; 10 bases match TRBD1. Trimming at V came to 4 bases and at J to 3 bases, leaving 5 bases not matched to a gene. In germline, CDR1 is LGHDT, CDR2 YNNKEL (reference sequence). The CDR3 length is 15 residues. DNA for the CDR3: TGTGCCAGCAGCCCGGGGACAGGGGACTACTATGGCTACACCTTC. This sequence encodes CASSPGTGDYYGYTF.

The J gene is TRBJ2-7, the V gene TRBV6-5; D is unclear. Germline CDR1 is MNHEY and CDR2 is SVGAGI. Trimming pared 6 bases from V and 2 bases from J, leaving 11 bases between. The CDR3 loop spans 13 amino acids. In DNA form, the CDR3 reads TGTGCCAGCAGCCCCGACGCAGCCTACGAGCAGTACTTC. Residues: CASSPDAAYEQYF.

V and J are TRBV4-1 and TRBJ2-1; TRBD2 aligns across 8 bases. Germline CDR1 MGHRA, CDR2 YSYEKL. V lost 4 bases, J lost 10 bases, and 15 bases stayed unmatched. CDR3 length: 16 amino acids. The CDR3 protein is CASSPEGGRTGKEQFF. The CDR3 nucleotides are TGCGCCAGCAGCCCCGAGGGCGGGAGGACGGGAAAGGAGCAGTTCTTC.

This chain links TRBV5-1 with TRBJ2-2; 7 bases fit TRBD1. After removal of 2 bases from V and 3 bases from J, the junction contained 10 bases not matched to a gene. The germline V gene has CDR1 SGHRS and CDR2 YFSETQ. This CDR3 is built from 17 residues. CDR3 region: CASSFKLGQVDTGELFF. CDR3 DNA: TGCGCCAGCAGCTTTAAACTCGGACAGGTCGACACCGGGGAGCTGTTTTTT.